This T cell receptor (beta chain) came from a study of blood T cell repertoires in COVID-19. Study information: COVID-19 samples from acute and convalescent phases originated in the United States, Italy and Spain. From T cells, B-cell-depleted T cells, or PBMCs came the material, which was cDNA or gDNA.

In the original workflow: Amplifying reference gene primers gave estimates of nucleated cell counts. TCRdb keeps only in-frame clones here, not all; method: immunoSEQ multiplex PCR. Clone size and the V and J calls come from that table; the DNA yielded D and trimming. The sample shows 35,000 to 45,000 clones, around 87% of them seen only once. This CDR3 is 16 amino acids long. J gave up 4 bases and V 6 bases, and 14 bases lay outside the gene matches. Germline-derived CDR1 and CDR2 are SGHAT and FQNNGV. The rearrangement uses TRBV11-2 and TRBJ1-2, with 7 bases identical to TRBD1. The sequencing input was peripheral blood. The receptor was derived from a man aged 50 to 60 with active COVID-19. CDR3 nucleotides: TGTGCCAGCAGTTATAAACCGGGACAGCACACCTATGGCTACACCTTC. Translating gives CASSYKPGQHTYGYTF.